This TCR beta chain was identified in a study of control samples from healthy donors and cancer patients (dated by TCRdb to 2020 to 2021). Details on this clone: No cognate antigen has been identified for it. The input lacks base qualities; no much larger clone sits a single base away.

Libraries were built with the immunoSEQ multiplex PCR assay. TCRdb limited this immuneACCESS table to in-frame rearrangements with V and J called. A share of clones is missing; checked studies link under half to unresolved V genes, and the rest is unexplained. Counted in this sample were some 200,000 clones; roughly 94% of them appeared once. Less than 1.6% of the sample comes from the top ten. Its CDR3 holds 14 amino acids, cysteine through phenylalanine. Of all the DNA, just the CDR3 is kept, 42 bases in frame from base 1. CDR1 and CDR2 are drawn from the germline V gene: SQVTM, ANQGSEA. V has 5 bases trimmed and J has 2 bases trimmed; junction bases matching no gene number 5.

Sample: blood. The receptor chain draws on TRBV29-1 and TRBJ2-5; TRBD1 fits 10 bases in the junction. The source is a man aged 50-60 years in good health. The CDR3 in this case is CSVWGDRGQETQYF. The sequenced DNA: TGCAGCGTTTGGGGGGACAGGGGTCAAGAGACCCAGTACTTC.